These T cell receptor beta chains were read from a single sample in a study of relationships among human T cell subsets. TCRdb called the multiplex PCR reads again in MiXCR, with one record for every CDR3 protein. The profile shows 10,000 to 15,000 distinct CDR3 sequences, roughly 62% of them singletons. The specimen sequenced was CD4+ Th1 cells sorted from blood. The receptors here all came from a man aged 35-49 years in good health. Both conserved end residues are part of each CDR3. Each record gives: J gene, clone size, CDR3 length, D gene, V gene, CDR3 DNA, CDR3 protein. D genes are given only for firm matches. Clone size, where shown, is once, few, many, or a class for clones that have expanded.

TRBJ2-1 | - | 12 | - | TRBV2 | TGTGCCAGCAGAGGGGGCTACAATGAGCAGTTCTTC | CASRGGYNEQFF
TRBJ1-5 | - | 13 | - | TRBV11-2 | TGTGCCAGCAGCTTAGCCAGCAATCAGCCCCAGCATTTT | CASSLASNQPQHF
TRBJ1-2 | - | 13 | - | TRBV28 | TGTGCCAGCATCGCTGACCGTACTCTTGGCTACACCTTC | CASIADRTLGYTF
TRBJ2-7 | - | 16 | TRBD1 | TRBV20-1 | TGCAGTGCTAGAGACGGAGGCACGATCGCAGGGGGCGAGCAGTACTTC | CSARDGGTIAGGEQYF
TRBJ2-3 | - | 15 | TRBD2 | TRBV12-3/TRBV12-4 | TGTGCCAGCAGCCGAATAGCGGGGATGCCAGATACGCAGTATTTT | CASSRIAGMPDTQYF
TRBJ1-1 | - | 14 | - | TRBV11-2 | TGTGCCAGCAGCAATACAGGGCTTCTCACTGAAGCTTTCTTT | CASSNTGLLTEAFF
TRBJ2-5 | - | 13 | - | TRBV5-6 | TGTGCCAGCAGCTTCGGACGGGAAGAGACCCAGTACTTC | CASSFGREETQYF
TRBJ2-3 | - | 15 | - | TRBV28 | TGTGCCAGCAGATCGGGGGCCTCGGGGACAGATACGCAGTATTTT | CASRSGASGTDTQYF
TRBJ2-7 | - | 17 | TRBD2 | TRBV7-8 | TGTGCCAGCAGCCGCCCGGGACTAGCGGACTCCTCCTACGAGCAGTACTTC | CASSRPGLADSSYEQYF
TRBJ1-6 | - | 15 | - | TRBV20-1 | TGCAGTGCTAGAGATATAACTGGGGCCAATTCACCCCTCCACTTT | CSARDITGANSPLHF
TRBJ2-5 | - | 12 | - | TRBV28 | TGTGCCAGCAGACTAGGGGCTGGGACCCAGTACTTC | CASRLGAGTQYF
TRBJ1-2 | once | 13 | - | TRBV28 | TGTGCCAGCAAAGTTCGCGCGGGGACCGGCTACACCTTC | CASKVRAGTGYTF
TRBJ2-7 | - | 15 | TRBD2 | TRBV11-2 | TGTGCCAGCAGCGCCCTCACTAGCGGGGGTTACGAGCAGTACTTC | CASSALTSGGYEQYF
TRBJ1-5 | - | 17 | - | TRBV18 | TGTGCCAGCTCGGAAAATACAGGGACGATCGGCAATCAGCCCCAGCATTTT | CASSENTGTIGNQPQHF
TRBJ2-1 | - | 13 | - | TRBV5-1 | TGTGCCAGCAGCCCACCGGACTACAATGAGCAGTTCTTC | CASSPPDYNEQFF
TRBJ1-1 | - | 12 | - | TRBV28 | TGTGCCAGCAGTTCCCCGAGCACTGAAGCTTTCTTT | CASSSPSTEAFF
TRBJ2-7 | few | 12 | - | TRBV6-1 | TGTGCCAGCAGTGAAGGAGGGTCGGATTGGTACTTC | CASSEGGSDWYF
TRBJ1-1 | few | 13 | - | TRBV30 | TGTGCCTGTTACGGGACCGCGACAACTGAAGCTTTCTTT | CACYGTATTEAFF
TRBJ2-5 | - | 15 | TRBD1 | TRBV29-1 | TGCAGCGTTGACGGGGGGACAGGGTCCCAAGAGACCCAGTACTTC | CSVDGGTGSQETQYF
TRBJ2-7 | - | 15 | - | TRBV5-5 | TGTGCCAGCAGCTTGGACGCACTTTACACCTACGAGCAGTACTTC | CASSLDALYTYEQYF
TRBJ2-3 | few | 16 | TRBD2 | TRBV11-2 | TGTGCCAGCAGCTTGCTAGCGGGAGGCCGCACAGATACGCAGTATTTT | CASSLLAGGRTDTQYF
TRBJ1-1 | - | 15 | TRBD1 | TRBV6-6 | TGTGCCAGCAGTCCGGAGACAGGGGGCAAGCCTGAAGCTTTCTTT | CASSPETGGKPEAFF
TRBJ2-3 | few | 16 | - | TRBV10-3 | TGTGCCATCTCGGAACCTACATCTCTCTACACAGATACGCAGTATTTT | CAISEPTSLYTDTQYF
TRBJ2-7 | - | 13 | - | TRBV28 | TGTGCCACCAGGGGGGGGACAGCCTACGAGCAGCACTTC | CATRGGTAYEQHF
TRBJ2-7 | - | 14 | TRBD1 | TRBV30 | TGTGCCTGGAGGAAGACAGGGGCGAACTACGAGCAGTACTTC | CAWRKTGANYEQYF
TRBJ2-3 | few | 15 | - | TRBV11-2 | TGTGCCAGCAGCTCAGGGGAACATAGCACAGATACGCAGTATTTT | CASSSGEHSTDTQYF
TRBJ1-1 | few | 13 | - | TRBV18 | TGTGCCAGCTCACCACAAGGGAACACTGAAGCTTTCTTT | CASSPQGNTEAFF
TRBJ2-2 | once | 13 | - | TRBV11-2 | TGTGCCAGTTGGACGGTTAACACCGGGGAGCTGTTTTTT | CASWTVNTGELFF
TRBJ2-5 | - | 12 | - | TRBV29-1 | TGCGGCACACAGGACAACCAAGAGACCCAGTACTTC | CGTQDNQETQYF
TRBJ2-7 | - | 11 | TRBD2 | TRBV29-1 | TGCAGCGTTGTAGCGGGGCTCGAGCAGTACTTC | CSVVAGLEQYF
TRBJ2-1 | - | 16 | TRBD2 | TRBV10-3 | TGTGCCATCAGTGAGTCGGCTAGCGGGGGGCCCAATGAGCAGTTCTTC | CAISESASGGPNEQFF
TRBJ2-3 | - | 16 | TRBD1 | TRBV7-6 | TGTGCCAGCAGCTCCTTCAGGGGGCGTAGCACAGATACGCAGTATTTT | CASSSFRGRSTDTQYF
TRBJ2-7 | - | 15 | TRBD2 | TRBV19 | TGTGCCAGTATCCCACAAGCGGGAGGGCCTTACGAGCAGTACTTC | CASIPQAGGPYEQYF
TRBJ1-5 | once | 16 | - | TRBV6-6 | TGTGCCAGCAGTTCCAATGCTGGGGATAGCAATCAGCCCCAGCATTTT | CASSSNAGDSNQPQHF
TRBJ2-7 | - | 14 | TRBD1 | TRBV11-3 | TGTGCCAGCAGCGCCGGGACAGGGGCTGGCGAGCAGTACTTC | CASSAGTGAGEQYF
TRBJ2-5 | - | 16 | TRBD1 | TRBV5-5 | TGTGCCAGCAGCCCCTCAGGACAGGGATGGGGAGGGACCCAGTACTTC | CASSPSGQGWGGTQYF
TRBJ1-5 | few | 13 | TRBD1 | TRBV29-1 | TGCAGCGCCACCGGACAGGGAGGGCAGCCCCAGCATTTT | CSATGQGGQPQHF
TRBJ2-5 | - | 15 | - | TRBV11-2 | TGTGCCAGCAGCTTAGATGGGCAGGGCCAAGAGACCCAGTACTTC | CASSLDGQGQETQYF
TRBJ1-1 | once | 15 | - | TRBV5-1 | TGCGCCAGCAGCTTGGCCAGCGGGCGGAACACTGAAGCTTTCTTT | CASSLASGRNTEAFF
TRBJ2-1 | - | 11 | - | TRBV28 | TGTGCCAGCAGTCCTTACAATGAGCAGTTCTTC | CASSPYNEQFF
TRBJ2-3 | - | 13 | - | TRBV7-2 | TGTGCCAGCAGCAGGGACGTCTTCGGTACGCAGTATTTT | CASSRDVFGTQYF
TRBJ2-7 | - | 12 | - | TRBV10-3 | TGTGCCATCTCCAGGGCGGAGGTCGAGCAGTACTTC | CAISRAEVEQYF
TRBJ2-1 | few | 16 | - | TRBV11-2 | TGTGCCAGCAGCTTTCAGGCGGGGGCCCTCTACAATGAGCAGTTCTTC | CASSFQAGALYNEQFF
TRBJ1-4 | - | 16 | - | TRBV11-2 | TGTGCCAGCAGCATAATCCCGGGTGCAACTAATGAAAAACTGTTTTTT | CASSIIPGATNEKLFF
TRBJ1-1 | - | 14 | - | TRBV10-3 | TGTGCCATCAGTGAACGGGGTTTCATAACTGAAGCTTTCTTT | CAISERGFITEAFF
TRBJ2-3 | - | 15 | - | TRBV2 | TGTGCCAGCAGCGAGATGCCCTACGGCGTAGATACGCAGTATTTT | CASSEMPYGVDTQYF
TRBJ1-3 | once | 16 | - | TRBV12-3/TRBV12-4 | TGTGCCAGCAGGTTGGGGGCTCACCCCTCTGGAAACACCATATATTTT | CASRLGAHPSGNTIYF
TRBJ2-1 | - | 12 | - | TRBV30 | TGTGCCTGGAGTTTCTCCTACAATGAGCAGTTCTTC | CAWSFSYNEQFF
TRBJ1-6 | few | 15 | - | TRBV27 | TGTGCCAGCCAACTCTTAGGACTGGATTATTCACCCCTCCACTTT | CASQLLGLDYSPLHF
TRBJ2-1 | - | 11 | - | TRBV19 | TGTGCCAGTAGTCTCATTAATGAGCAGTTCTTC | CASSLINEQFF
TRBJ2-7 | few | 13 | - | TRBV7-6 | TGTGCCAGCAGCCCAGGTCTAGAGGGCGAGCAGTACTTC | CASSPGLEGEQYF
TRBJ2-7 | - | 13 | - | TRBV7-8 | TGTGCCAGCAGCCTAAGGGTCTCCTACGAGCAGTACTTC | CASSLRVSYEQYF
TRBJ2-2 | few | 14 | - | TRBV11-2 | TGTGCCAGCAGCTTCAGGGGCGGCACCGGGGAGCTGTTTTTT | CASSFRGGTGELFF